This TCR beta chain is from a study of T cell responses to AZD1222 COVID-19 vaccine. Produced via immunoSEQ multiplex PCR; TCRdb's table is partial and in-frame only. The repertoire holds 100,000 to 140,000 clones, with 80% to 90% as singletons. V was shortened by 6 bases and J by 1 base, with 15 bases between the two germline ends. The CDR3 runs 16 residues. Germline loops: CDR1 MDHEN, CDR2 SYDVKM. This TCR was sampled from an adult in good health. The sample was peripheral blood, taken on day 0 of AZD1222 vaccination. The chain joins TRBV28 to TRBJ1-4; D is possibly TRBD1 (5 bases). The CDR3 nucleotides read TGTGCCAGCAGCATGGGCTCGGGGGTAACTAATGAAAAACTGTTTTTT. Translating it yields CASSMGSGVTNEKLFF.